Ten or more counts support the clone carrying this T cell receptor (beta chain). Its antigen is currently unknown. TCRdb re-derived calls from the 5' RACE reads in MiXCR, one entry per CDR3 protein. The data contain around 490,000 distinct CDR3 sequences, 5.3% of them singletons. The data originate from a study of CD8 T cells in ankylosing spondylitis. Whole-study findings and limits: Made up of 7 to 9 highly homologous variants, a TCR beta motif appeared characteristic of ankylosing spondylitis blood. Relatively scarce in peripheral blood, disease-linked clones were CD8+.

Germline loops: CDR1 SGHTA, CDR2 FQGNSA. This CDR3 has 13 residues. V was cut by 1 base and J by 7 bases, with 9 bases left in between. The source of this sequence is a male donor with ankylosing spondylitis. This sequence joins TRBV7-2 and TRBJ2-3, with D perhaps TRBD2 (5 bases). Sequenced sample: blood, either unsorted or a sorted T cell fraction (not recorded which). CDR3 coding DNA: TGTGCCAGCAGCTTAGAAGCGGAGAATACGCAGTATTTT. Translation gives CASSLEAENTQYF.